This T cell receptor (beta chain) was obtained from a study of OX40 agonist ivuxolimab in advanced cancers. On the study more broadly: An agonistic anti-OX40 (CD134) antibody, ivuxolimab, was used to treat the patients.

Libraries were prepared by immunoSEQ multiplex PCR; TCRdb keeps only in-frame clonotypes and omits some of them. The sample lists approximately 61,000 clones; roughly 80% were seen once. General study points: Dose levels from 0.1 to 3.0 mg/kg saw CD4+ and CD8+ blood T cells expand clonally by week 6.

CDR1 and CDR2 from the germline V gene are SGHDT and YYEEEE. CDR3 length equals 14 residues. Trimming stripped 4 bases from V and 0 bases from J, with 11 bases between. With respect to this clone: Its antigen is unknown.

The sequenced sample was CD4+ or CD8+ T cells sorted from blood, obtained in a trial of the OX40 agonist ivuxolimab. J is TRBJ2-7 and V is TRBV5-6; a weak D match, TRBD1 (5 bases). The TCR originated in an adult with an advanced solid tumor such as melanoma, head and neck, liver or kidney cancer. CDR3 residues: CASSTDRLSYEQYF. As DNA, the CDR3 is TGTGCCAGCAGCACCGACAGACTCTCCTACGAGCAGTACTTC.